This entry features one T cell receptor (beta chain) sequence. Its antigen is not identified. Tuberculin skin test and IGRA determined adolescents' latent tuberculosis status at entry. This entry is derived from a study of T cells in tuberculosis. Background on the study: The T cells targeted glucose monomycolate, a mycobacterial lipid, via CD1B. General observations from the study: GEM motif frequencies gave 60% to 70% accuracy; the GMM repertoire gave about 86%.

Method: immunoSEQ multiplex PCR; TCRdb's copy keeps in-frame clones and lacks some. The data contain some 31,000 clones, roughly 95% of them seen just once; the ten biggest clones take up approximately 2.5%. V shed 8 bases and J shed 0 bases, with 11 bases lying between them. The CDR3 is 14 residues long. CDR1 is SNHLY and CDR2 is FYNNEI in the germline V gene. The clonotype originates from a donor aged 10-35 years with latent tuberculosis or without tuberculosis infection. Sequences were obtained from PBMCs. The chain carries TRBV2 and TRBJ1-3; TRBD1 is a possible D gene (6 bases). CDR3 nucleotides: TGTGCCAGCCAAACAGGGAACTCTGGAAACACCATATATTTT. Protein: CASQTGNSGNTIYF. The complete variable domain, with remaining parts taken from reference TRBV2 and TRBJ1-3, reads EPEVTQTPSHQVTQMGQEVILRCVPISNHLYFYWYRQILGQKVEFLVSFYNNEISEKSEIFDDQFSVERPDGSNFTLKIRSTKLEDSAMYFCASQTGNSGNTIYFGEGSWLTVV.